These 27 T cell receptor beta chains were all obtained from the same sample, sequenced in a study of T-cell reconstitution after alpha-beta-depleted transplantation in children. A library of TCRbeta sequences, prepared with unique molecular identifiers, was generated. TCRdb re-derived calls from the PCR reads in MiXCR, one entry per CDR3 protein. The sample carries around 370,000 distinct CDR3 sequences, about 9.4% recorded once. Sequencing used PBMCs from the stem cell graft donor, obtained from the stem cell graft. The receptor set was obtained from a human donor who donated a stem cell graft to a child with acute lymphoblastic leukemia.

This clonotype showed up many times. The CDR3 bases are TGTGCCAGCTCACCAGATTTGGCCGGGGAGGAGCTGTTTTTT. Translating gives CASSPDLAGEELFF. J is TRBJ2-2 and V is TRBV18; a weak D match, TRBD2 (5 bases). The V end lost 2 bases, the J end lost 10 bases, and 14 bases lay between the germline ends. There are 14 residues in the CDR3. Germline loops: CDR1 KGHSH, CDR2 LQKENI.

In its sample, this clonotype was seen a few times. The CDR3 spells CASSYKQGTSYEQYF. The CDR3 DNA follows: TGTGCCAGCAGCTATAAACAGGGAACCTCCTACGAGCAGTACTTC. The chain is built from TRBV12-3 or TRBV12-4 and TRBJ2-7; D is perhaps TRBD1 (6 bases). V was pared by 6 bases and J by 0 bases, with 15 bases between. This CDR3 contains 15 residues.

This chain joins TRBV9 and TRBJ2-1, with 8 bases lining up with TRBD2. J lost 3 bases, V lost 3 bases, and 5 bases had no gene match. CDR3 length equals 15 residues. Germline CDR1 and CDR2: SGDLS and YYNGEE. The CDR3 loop reads CASSEWSGSYNEQFF. For the CDR3, the DNA is TGTGCCAGCAGCGAGTGGAGCGGGAGCTACAATGAGCAGTTCTTC.

This clonotype was counted only a few times. V gene TRBV28 combines with J gene TRBJ2-2; D is unclear. Trimming removed 10 bases from V and 7 bases from J, with 7 bases in between. The CDR3 contains 10 residues. CDR1 and CDR2 from the germline V gene are MDHEN and SYDVKM. CDR3 sequence: CATYDGELFF. DNA of the CDR3: TGTGCCACGTATGACGGGGAGCTGTTTTTT.

The V call is TRBV25-1, the J call TRBJ2-7, with D maybe TRBD1 (5 bases). V was trimmed by 7 bases and J by 3 bases, leaving 28 bases between them. The CDR3 length is 18 residues. The germline CDR1 and CDR2 sequences are MGHDK and SYGVNS. The CDR3 DNA reads as TGTGCCAGCACCTATCCGGAAGGGGTCATAAGGAATGTCTACGAGCAGTACTTC. It codes for CASTYPEGVIRNVYEQYF.

This clonotype was counted ten times or more. The chain couples TRBV7-2 to TRBJ2-7; D not resolved. The CDR3 contains 11 residues. V lost 1 base to trimming and J lost 6 bases, with 4 bases between them. The germline V gene encodes CDR1 SGHTA and CDR2 FQGNSA. CDR3 loop: CASSLGVEQYF. DNA of the CDR3: TGTGCCAGCAGCTTAGGGGTCGAGCAGTACTTC.

This clonotype was detected many times. This chain uses TRBV12-3 or TRBV12-4 with TRBJ2-3, with D maybe TRBD2 (6 bases). The CDR3 contains 15 residues. The V and J ends lost 6 bases and 6 bases respectively, with 19 bases between them. This CDR3 reads CASSRPGLQADTQYF. CDR3 bases: TGTGCCAGCAGCCGACCGGGACTCCAGGCGGATACGCAGTATTTT.

J is TRBJ1-1 and V is TRBV12-3 or TRBV12-4; D is uncertain. V lost 4 bases and J lost 5, with 17 bases in between. The CDR3 is 15 residues long. CDR3 region: CASSSDGPEGTEAFF. The CDR3 coding sequence is TGTGCCAGCAGTTCGGACGGTCCGGAGGGTACTGAAGCTTTCTTT.

V usage is TRBV5-1 and J usage is TRBJ2-1, with D possibly being TRBD2 (6 bases). There are 14 residues in the CDR3. The germline V gene has CDR1 SGHRS and CDR2 YFSETQ. Trimming took 2 bases from V and 6 from J, leaving 12 bases between them. In DNA form, the CDR3 reads TGCGCCAGCAGCTTCTCTGGGACTGTCAATGAGCAGTTCTTC. Protein product: CASSFSGTVNEQFF.

The chain links TRBV4-3 to TRBJ2-1; 8 bases are shared with TRBD2. CDR3 length: 14 amino acids. Germline V gives CDR1 LGHNA, CDR2 YSLEER. The trim removed 0 bases at V and 9 bases at J, leaving 4 bases unmatched. DNA of the CDR3: TGCGCCAGCAGCCAAGACGGGAGGGAAGGTGAGCAGTTCTTC. Translated: CASSQDGREGEQFF.

The table lists this clonotype with a few counts. V gene TRBV6-2 or TRBV6-3 combines with J gene TRBJ2-7; the match to TRBD2 covers 8 bases. The V segment lost 0 bases and the J segment 0 bases; nucleotides outside the gene matches: 13. The V gene's germline CDR1 is MNHEY and CDR2 SVGEGT. The CDR3 sequence is 19 residues long. The CDR3 reads CASSYSAQVSGSISYEQYF. DNA for the CDR3: TGTGCCAGCAGTTACTCTGCCCAGGTGAGCGGGAGCATCTCCTACGAGCAGTACTTC.

This chain links TRBV29-1 with TRBJ2-1; no reliable D call. CDR1 and CDR2 from the germline V gene are SQVTM and ANQGSEA. Trimming left V 6 bases short and J 5 bases short, with 20 bases between. CDR3 length equals 15 residues. CDR3 nucleotides: TGCAGCGTGCATATAAGGGAAGGGTTCCACAATGAGCAGTTCTTC. It specifies CSVHIREGFHNEQFF.

This clonotype was seen only a few times. The V gene is TRBV5-1, the J gene TRBJ2-2, with TRBD2 as a possible D gene (5 bases). Germline CDR1 SGHRS, CDR2 YFSETQ. The length of the CDR3 is 16 residues. The V end was cut by 0 bases, the J end by 0 bases, with 9 bases between. As DNA, the CDR3 is TGCGCCAGCAGCTTGGACGAGGGAGCGAACACCGGGGAGCTGTTTTTT. It is translated as CASSLDEGANTGELFF.

This chain connects TRBV29-1 to TRBJ1-1; D is undetermined. Trimming took off 7 bases at V and 4 bases at J, with 22 bases between the two ends. This CDR3 spans 15 amino acids. Germline loops: CDR1 SQVTM, CDR2 ANQGSEA. CDR3 sequence reads: CSARTDGGSGTEAFF. In DNA form, the CDR3 reads TGCAGCGCAAGAACTGACGGAGGGAGTGGCACTGAAGCTTTCTTT.

This clonotype was detected only a few times. Germline and junction disagree at one end, which may indicate a read error. The rearrangement links TRBV28 to TRBJ2-1; TRBD1 agrees at 8 bases. Germline CDR1 is MDHEN and CDR2 is SYDVKM. The CDR3 spans 11 residues. The CDR3 loop is CASSYRGFGVF. The DNA for the CDR3 is TGTGCCAGCAGTTACAGGGGGTTCGGAGTCTTC.

This clonotype was seen more than once but under ten times. The gene calls are TRBV7-2 and TRBJ1-1; 7 bases are shared with TRBD1. The J segment lost 7 bases and the V segment lost 5 bases, leaving 7 bases of the junction unmatched. The CDR3 has 13 residues. Germline CDR1 is SGHTA and CDR2 is FQGNSA. The CDR3 sequence is CASSVIRGIEAFF. The CDR3 DNA follows: TGTGCCAGCAGCGTCATCAGGGGGATTGAAGCTTTCTTT.

The V gene is TRBV19, the J gene TRBJ2-1, with D tentatively TRBD1 (7 bases). The V gene lost 6 bases and the J gene lost 3 bases, with 15 bases spanning the gap. There are 15 residues in the CDR3. Germline CDR1 and CDR2: LNHDA and SQIVND (reference sequence). The CDR3 sequence: CASSEGAGLYNEQFF. The CDR3, as DNA: TGTGCCAGTAGCGAGGGGGCGGGACTCTACAATGAGCAGTTCTTC.

V gene TRBV20-1 combines with J gene TRBJ2-7; 8 positions agree with TRBD2. The CDR3 totals 14 residues. Germline lookup yields CDR1 DFQATT and CDR2 SNEGSKA (reference sequence). V lost 0 bases to trimming and J lost 5 bases; unmatched junction nucleotides: 6. CDR3 protein: CSARERGSGDEQYF. Here the CDR3 DNA reads TGCAGTGCTAGAGAAAGGGGTAGCGGGGACGAGCAGTACTTC.

The genes are TRBV6-5 and TRBJ1-2; TRBD1 might be the D (5 bases). V was trimmed by 4 bases and J by 5 bases, leaving 14 bases between them. The CDR3 extends over 14 amino acids. CDR1 is MNHEY, CDR2 SVGAGI, per germline. CDR3: CASSLSDSLYGYTF. Here the CDR3 DNA reads TGTGCCAGCAGTTTATCAGACAGCTTGTATGGCTACACCTTC.

The V call is TRBV12-3 or TRBV12-4, the J call TRBJ1-2, with a tentative D call TRBD1 (6 bases). CDR3 length equals 13 residues. Trimming cost V 8 bases and J 3 bases, with 13 bases left between them. The CDR3 protein is CASCYREDYGYTF. The DNA for the CDR3 is TGTGCCAGCTGCTACAGGGAGGACTATGGCTACACCTTC.

J is TRBJ2-1 and V is TRBV20-1; 12 nucleotides line up with TRBD2. Germline loops: CDR1 DFQATT, CDR2 SNEGSKA (reference sequence). The trim removed 0 bases at V and 4 bases at J, leaving 10 bases unmatched. This CDR3 region has 18 residues. CDR3 DNA: TGCAGTGCTAGAGATTGGAGCGGACTAGCGGGAATTTACAATGAGCAGTTCTTC. Protein: CSARDWSGLAGIYNEQFF.

The chain links TRBV27 to TRBJ1-1; tentative D call: TRBD1 (6 bases). Looked up from germline, CDR1 is MNHEY and CDR2 is SMNVEV (reference sequence). The CDR3 has 13 amino acids. Trimming pared 6 bases from V and 1 base from J, leaving 9 bases between. CDR3 residues: CASRIQGNTEAFF. The CDR3 nucleotides are TGTGCCAGCAGGATACAGGGGAACACTGAAGCTTTCTTT.

This clonotype was counted only a few times. The V call is TRBV5-1, the J call TRBJ1-2; D is perhaps TRBD1 (5 bases). The CDR3 length is 16 residues. Trimming stripped 1 base from V and 4 bases from J, with 17 bases between. Germline-derived CDR1 and CDR2 are SGHRS and YFSETQ. CDR3 in amino acids: CASSLPGPGEVYGYTF. For the CDR3, the DNA is TGCGCCAGCAGCTTGCCCGGGCCGGGGGAGGTCTATGGCTACACCTTC. Complete variable domain (other parts from reference TRBV5-1 and TRBJ1-2): KAGVTQTPRYLIKTRGQQVTLSCSPISGHRSVSWYQQTPGQGLQFLFEYFSETQRNKGNFPGRFSGRQFSNSRSEMNVSTLELGDSALYLCASSLPGPGEVYGYTFGSGTRLTVV.

This rearrangement joins TRBV6-6 to TRBJ2-5, with no clear D. Between the trimmed V and J ends, which lost 10 bases and 5 bases, there was a span of 11 bases. CDR3 length equals 11 residues. Germline loops: CDR1 MNHNY, CDR2 SVGAGI (reference sequence). In nucleotides, the CDR3 is TGTGCCACCCACCAGGATGAGACCCAGTACTTC. Amino acids: CATHQDETQYF.

Concerning this clonotype: Possible read error: a much larger clone is one base away. This chain links TRBV7-2 with TRBJ2-3, with 10 nucleotides matching TRBD1. The length of the CDR3 is 16 residues. After removal of 2 bases from V and 1 base from J, the junction contained 3 bases not matched to a gene. Germline V gene data show CDR1 as SGHTA and CDR2 as FQGNSA. The CDR3 spells CASSLTGTGGTDTQYF. The CDR3 DNA sequence: TGTGCCAGCAGCTTAACCGGGACAGGGGGCACAGATACGCAGTATTTT. Together with reference TRBV7-2 and TRBJ2-3, the CDR3 gives the full variable domain: GAGVSQSPSNKVTEKGKDVELRCDPISGHTALYWYRQSLGQGLEFLIYFQGNSAPDKSGLPSDRFSAERTGGSVSTLTIQRTQQEDSAVYLCASSLTGTGGTDTQYFGPGTRLTVL.

The sample holds a few counts of this clonotype. The genes are TRBV9 and TRBJ1-1; D gene ambiguous. The length of the CDR3 is 15 residues. Germline CDR1 reads SGDLS; CDR2 reads YYNGEE. Trimming took off 0 bases at V and 1 base at J, with 10 bases between the two ends. The CDR3 nucleotides are TGTGCCAGCAGCGTAGATGGTGGGAGGAACACTGAAGCTTTCTTT. It yields the protein CASSVDGGRNTEAFF.

This clonotype came up a few times. CDR3 DNA sequence: TGCGCCAGCAGCGGTGGCCGAGGGGACAACTATGGCTACACCTTC. Translating it yields CASSGGRGDNYGYTF. This chain uses TRBV5-1 with TRBJ1-2; perhaps TRBD1 as D (5 bases). The germline V gene encodes CDR1 SGHRS and CDR2 YFSETQ. The CDR3 contains 15 residues. Trimming pared 4 bases from V and 2 bases from J, leaving 15 bases between.